The 13 T cell receptor beta chains listed next were all sequenced from one sample in a study of blood T cell repertoires in COVID-19. Measured with immunoSEQ multiplex PCR; TCRdb has only the in-frame clones, and not every one. The sample shows 150,000 to 200,000 clones, more than 75% of them seen only once. The sample consisted of peripheral blood. These receptors were taken from a woman in her 50s with active or convalescent COVID-19.

This clone was counted only a few times. V usage is TRBV7-2 and J usage is TRBJ1-3; 7 nucleotides align to TRBD1. CDR3 size: 15 residues. CDR1 and CDR2 from the germline V gene are SGHTA and FQGNSA. Trimming took 5 bases from V and 0 from J; bases not matched to a gene: 4. CDR3 sequence: CASSPQGGSGNTIYF. The CDR3 nucleotides are TGTGCCAGCAGCCCTCAGGGGGGCTCTGGAAACACCATATATTTT.

V gene TRBV5-1 combines with J gene TRBJ2-1; D unresolved. The germline V gene has CDR1 SGHRS and CDR2 YFSETQ. The CDR3 length is 13 residues. Trimming removed 2 bases from V and 5 bases from J, with 8 bases in between. The DNA of the CDR3 is TGCGCCAGCAGCTTCCAGGCTGACAATGAGCAGTTCTTC. Protein sequence: CASSFQADNEQFF.

The chain employs TRBV9 and TRBJ2-3, with 11 bases lining up with TRBD2. In germline, CDR1 is SGDLS, CDR2 YYNGEE. The trim removed 0 bases at V and 5 bases at J, leaving 2 bases unmatched. The CDR3 is 15 residues long. CDR3 region: CASSVGGLAGDTQYF. CDR3 coding DNA: TGTGCCAGCAGCGTAGGTGGACTAGCGGGAGATACGCAGTATTTT.

The rearrangement links TRBV19 to TRBJ2-1, with a tentative D call TRBD1 (6 bases). The germline V and J ends were trimmed by 5 bases and 5 bases, with 13 bases remaining between them. CDR1 is LNHDA and CDR2 is SQIVND in the germline V gene (reference sequence). The CDR3 is 14 amino acids. CDR3 residues: CASSFGTYNNEQFF. CDR3 sequence (DNA): TGTGCCAGTAGTTTTGGGACATACAACAATGAGCAGTTCTTC.

This chain connects TRBV6-5 to TRBJ1-2, with D perhaps matching TRBD1 (5 bases). The ends were cut back, 5 bases at V and 3 bases at J, with 13 bases in the middle. Germline assignment: CDR1 MNHEY and CDR2 SVGAGI. CDR3 length: 14 residues. DNA for the CDR3: TGTGCCAGCAGTCCCCGCAGGGAAGACTATGGCTACACCTTC. It encodes CASSPRREDYGYTF.

The rearrangement links TRBV27 to TRBJ1-3; 11 bases line up with TRBD1. This CDR3 has 17 amino acids. CDR1 and CDR2 from the germline V gene are MNHEY and SMNVEV (reference sequence). After removal of 4 bases from V and 0 bases from J, the junction contained 5 bases not matched to a gene. DNA of the CDR3: TGTGCCAGCAGTTCCTACGGGACAGGGGGCTCTGGAAACACCATATATTTT. Translated, it gives CASSSYGTGGSGNTIYF.

This clone was seen a handful of times. The chain employs TRBV12-5 and TRBJ2-7; TRBD2 agrees at 7 bases. The germline V gene encodes CDR1 LGHNT and CDR2 FRNRAP. J lost 2 bases, V lost 5 bases, and 24 bases had no gene match. CDR3 length: 20 residues. The CDR3 DNA sequence: TGTGCTAGTGGTCCGACGCCCTTGCGGGAGTGCACATTTTTTACCTACGAGCAGTACTTC. Protein product: CASGPTPLRECTFFTYEQYF.

The chain is built from TRBV7-2 and TRBJ2-7; 10 bases match TRBD2. V was pared by 1 base and J by 4 bases, with 7 bases of the junction left unmatched. The CDR3 has 16 amino acids. CDR1 is SGHTA and CDR2 is FQGNSA in the germline V gene. The CDR3 nucleotides read TGTGCCAGCAGCTTAGAGGCTAGCGGGAGTTCTTACGAGCAGTACTTC. This sequence encodes CASSLEASGSSYEQYF.

This clone was detected only once. This chain joins TRBV6-5 and TRBJ1-2, with D perhaps matching TRBD1 (5 bases). Germline V gene lookup returns CDR1 MNHEY and CDR2 SVGAGI. V was clipped by 5 bases and J by 2 bases, with 12 bases between them. This CDR3 is built from 14 residues. The DNA of the CDR3 is TGTGCCAGCAGTCAGGTGCAGGGAAACTATGGCTACACCTTC. Its translation is CASSQVQGNYGYTF.

V and J are TRBV28 and TRBJ2-1; 8 positions match TRBD1. The CDR3 is 13 residues long. V shed 5 bases, J shed 11 bases, and the junction held 8 bases outside the gene matches. Germline V gene sequence: CDR1 MDHEN, CDR2 SYDVKM. The chain's CDR3 is CASSTTGVNKQFF. Written as DNA, the CDR3 is TGTGCCAGCAGTACGACAGGGGTGAATAAGCAGTTCTTC.

The V gene is TRBV6-5, the J gene TRBJ2-4; D perhaps matches TRBD1 (5 bases). Germline-derived CDR1 and CDR2 are MNHEY and SVGAGI. This CDR3 contains 14 residues. V gave up 6 bases and J gave up 7 bases, with 16 bases separating them. For the CDR3, the DNA is TGTGCCAGCAGCAGGCAGGGAAGGTCGAACATTCAGTACTTC. As protein: CASSRQGRSNIQYF.

This chain links TRBV20-1 with TRBJ2-7; 13 bases map to TRBD2. The CDR3 spans 15 residues. Per germline, CDR1 DFQATT and CDR2 SNEGSKA (reference sequence). V trimming: 3 bases; J trimming: 5 bases; junction bases outside the gene matches: 7. CDR3 sequence reads: CSASVATSGRHEQYF. In DNA form, the CDR3 reads TGCAGTGCTAGTGTGGCGACTAGCGGGAGGCACGAGCAGTACTTC.

This chain joins TRBV5-1 and TRBJ1-4, with D hard to call. The V gene's germline CDR1 is SGHRS and CDR2 YFSETQ. The CDR3 totals 14 residues. Trimming stripped 6 bases from V and 3 bases from J, with 12 bases between. The CDR3 loop reads CASTRGQANEKLFF. The CDR3 region has the DNA TGCGCCAGCACGAGAGGGCAGGCTAATGAAAAACTGTTTTTT.